One sample yielded the 2 T cell receptor beta chains listed below, sequenced in a study of blood T cell repertoires in COVID-19. The repertoire was sequenced with immunoSEQ multiplex PCR; TCRdb's copy has only in-frame clones and lacks some. Among some 140,000 clones listed, 65% to 90% were seen once. Sequencing was carried out using peripheral blood. The receptors were sampled from an older woman with active or convalescent COVID-19.

The chain uses TRBV7-9 and TRBJ1-1; the match to TRBD1 covers 8 bases. V lost 5 bases, J lost 1 base, and 3 bases stayed unmatched. The CDR3 is 14 residues long. Germline values: CDR1 SEHNR, CDR2 FQNEAQ (reference sequence). CDR3 sequence reads: CASSPTGENTEAFF. DNA for the CDR3: TGTGCCAGCAGCCCGACAGGGGAGAACACTGAAGCTTTCTTT.

The chain combines TRBV28 with TRBJ1-6, with 9 bases fitting TRBD1. The CDR3 length is 15 residues. With 7 bases clipped from V and 7 bases from J, the junction kept 8 bases outside the gene matches. Germline CDR1 MDHEN, CDR2 SYDVKM. CDR3 protein: CASTEGQGMNSPLHF. In DNA, the CDR3 is TGTGCCAGCACCGAGGGACAGGGAATGAATTCACCCCTCCACTTT.